The clone carrying this T cell receptor (delta chain) qualifies as large. The antigen is undetermined. The sample comes from a study of DNA immune sequencing with unique molecular identifiers. On the study more broadly: Genomic DNA came from γδ T cells magnetically enriched from buffy coats. Around 100 ng enriched γδ T-cell DNA was sequenced versus about 1,000 ng non-enriched DNA.

Genomic DNA underwent 32-plex PCR targeting all 8 TRDV and 4 TRDJ genes. Adapter PCR followed 3 to 4 barcoding PCR cycles that attached a 12-nucleotide UMI. With CATT, TCRdb re-called clones from the multiplex PCR reads. There are approximately 270 delta-chain clones in the sample; over 12% occur only once, and over 60% lies in the top ten. Study-wide findings and caveats: Without enrichment, TRD sequences were more often out-of-frame, likely from αβ T cells.

Sequencing was carried out using buffy coat blood. The TCR comes from a human donor in good health.

The CDR3 bases are TGTGCCTGTGACACCTTACCCGTACTGGGGGATACGGACGATAAACTCATCTTT. Translating gives CACDTLPVLGDTDDKLIF. The rearrangement links TRDV2 to TRDJ1; 13 nucleotides match TRDD3. The CDR3 length is 18 residues. The V gene end was trimmed by 0 bases and the J gene end by 4 bases; junction bases not matched to a gene: 10. Germline V gene lookup returns CDR1 GEAIGNYY and CDR2 EKD.